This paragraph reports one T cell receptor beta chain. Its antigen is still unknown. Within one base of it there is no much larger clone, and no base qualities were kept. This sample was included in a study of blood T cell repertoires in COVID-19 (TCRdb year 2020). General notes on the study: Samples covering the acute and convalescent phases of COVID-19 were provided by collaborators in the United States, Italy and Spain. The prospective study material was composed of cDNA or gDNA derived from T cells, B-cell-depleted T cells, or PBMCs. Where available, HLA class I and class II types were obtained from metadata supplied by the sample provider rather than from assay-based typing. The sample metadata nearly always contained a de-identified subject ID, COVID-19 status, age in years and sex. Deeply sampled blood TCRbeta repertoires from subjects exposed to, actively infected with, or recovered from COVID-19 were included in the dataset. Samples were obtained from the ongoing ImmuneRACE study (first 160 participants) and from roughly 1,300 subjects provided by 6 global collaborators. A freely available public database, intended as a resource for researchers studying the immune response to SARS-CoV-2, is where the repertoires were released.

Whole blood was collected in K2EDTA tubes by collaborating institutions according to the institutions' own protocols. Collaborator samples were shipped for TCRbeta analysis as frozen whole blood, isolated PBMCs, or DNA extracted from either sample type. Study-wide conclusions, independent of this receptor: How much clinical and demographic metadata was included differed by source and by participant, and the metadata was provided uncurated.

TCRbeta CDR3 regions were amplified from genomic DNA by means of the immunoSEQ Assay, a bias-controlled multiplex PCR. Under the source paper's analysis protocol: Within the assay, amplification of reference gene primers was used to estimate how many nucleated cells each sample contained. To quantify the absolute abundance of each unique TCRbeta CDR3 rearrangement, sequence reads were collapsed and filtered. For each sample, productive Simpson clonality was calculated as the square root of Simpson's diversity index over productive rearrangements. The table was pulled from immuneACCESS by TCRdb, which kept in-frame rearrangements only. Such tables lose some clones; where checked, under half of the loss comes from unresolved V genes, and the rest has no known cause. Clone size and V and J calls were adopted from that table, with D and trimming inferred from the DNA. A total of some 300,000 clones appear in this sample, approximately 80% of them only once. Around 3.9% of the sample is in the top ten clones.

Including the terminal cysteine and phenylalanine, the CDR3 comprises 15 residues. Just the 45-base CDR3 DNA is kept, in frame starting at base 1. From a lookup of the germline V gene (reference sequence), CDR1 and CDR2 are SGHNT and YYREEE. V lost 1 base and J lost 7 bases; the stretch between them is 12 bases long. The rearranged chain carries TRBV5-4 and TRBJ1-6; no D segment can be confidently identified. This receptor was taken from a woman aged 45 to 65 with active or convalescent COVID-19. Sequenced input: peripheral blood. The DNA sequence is TGTGCCAGCAGCTTGTACGCCACTACCAATTCACCCCTCCACTTT. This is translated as CASSLYATTNSPLHF.